A single sample gave rise to the 10 T cell receptor beta chains below, sequenced in a study of vaccination and CD4 T cells after COVID-19 (dated by TCRdb to 2021 to 2024). Reading the label with the study, this specimen's treatment or condition is: roughly nine-day PBMC culture with coronavirus spike peptide pools or control peptides (ViraFEST assay). Library preparation employed PCR. The listed sequencing device is Illumina iSeq 100. DNA from cultured CD4+ T cells was subjected to TCR sequencing with the Oncomine TCR Beta short-read assay at the Johns Hopkins FTIC core. Through fastp at Q25 and MiXCR, TCRdb rebuilt clones from the public reads, retaining in-frame beta chains. Rows are combined by CDR3 protein, so each entry shows the most common genes and DNA. For this sample there are about 23,000 distinct CDR3 sequences; 67% appear just once. The top ten constitute less than 25% of the sample.

Their antigens are not known. Sequenced here: CD4+ T cells from blood, cultured in vitro, sampled after SARS-CoV-2 vaccination. These receptors all come from a human donor who received a COVID-19 vaccine.

This clonotype was picked up a small number of times. The chain carries TRBV20-1 and TRBJ1-2, with D maybe TRBD1 (6 bases). Trimming removed 5 bases from V and 8 bases from J, with 15 bases in between. The germline CDR1 and CDR2 sequences are DFQATT and SNEGSKA (reference sequence). The CDR3 extends over 12 amino acids. The CDR3 nucleotides read TGCAGTGCTGGAAGGGGAGGACAGGGCTACACCTTC. It translates to CSAGRGGQGYTF.

This clonotype showed up just a few times. The J gene is TRBJ1-1, the V gene TRBV20-1, with a possible D match to TRBD1 (5 bases). V was cut by 3 bases and J by 4 bases, with 12 bases left in between. Germline CDR1 and CDR2: DFQATT and SNEGSKA (reference sequence). The CDR3 totals 13 residues. In DNA, the CDR3 is TGCAGTGCTAGTTATCCGGGGGGCACTGAAGCTTTCTTT. Its translation is CSASYPGGTEAFF.

The chain employs TRBV6-5 and TRBJ1-1; unclear D gene. Per germline, CDR1 MNHEY and CDR2 SVGAGI. This CDR3 is 16 amino acids long. V was shortened by 4 bases and J by 3 bases, with 18 bases between the two germline ends. CDR3 sequence reads: CASSSASLGRYTEAFF. The CDR3 DNA reads TGTGCCAGCAGTTCCGCAAGCTTAGGACGGTACACTGAAGCTTTCTTT.

This clonotype was detected once. The chain recombines TRBV5-1 with TRBJ2-2; the D gene could be TRBD1 or TRBD2 (6 bases each). This CDR3 region has 16 residues. Per the germline V gene, CDR1 is SGHRS and CDR2 is YFSETQ. V lost 3 bases to trimming and J lost 2 bases, with 14 bases between them. CDR3: CASSWTTGTNTGELFF. DNA for the CDR3: TGCGCCAGCAGCTGGACTACCGGGACAAACACCGGGGAGCTGTTTTTT. The whole variable domain, remainder taken from reference TRBV5-1 and TRBJ2-2, is KAGVTQTPRYLIKTRGQQVTLSCSPISGHRSVSWYQQTPGQGLQFLFEYFSETQRNKGNFPGRFSGRQFSNSRSEMNVSTLELGDSALYLCASSWTTGTNTGELFFGEGSRLTVL.

The chain joins TRBV10-3 to TRBJ2-2; TRBD1 aligns across 11 bases. V was pared by 11 bases and J by 3 bases, with 8 bases of the junction left unmatched. The CDR3 has 15 residues. CDR1 is ENHRY, CDR2 SYGVKD, per germline. DNA for the CDR3: TGTGCCGCTTTGGGGACAGGGGGGCACACCGGGGAGCTGTTTTTT. This gives the protein CAALGTGGHTGELFF.

V and J are TRBV9 and TRBJ1-2; 7 nucleotides agree with TRBD1. The CDR3 totals 15 residues. Germline V gene data show CDR1 as SGDLS and CDR2 as YYNGEE. V was clipped by 1 base and J by 7 bases; unmatched bases: 10. CDR3 coding DNA: TGTGCCAGCAGCGTACGTACACAAGACAGGGTTGGCTACACCTTC. As protein: CASSVRTQDRVGYTF.

This clonotype appeared once. The J gene is TRBJ2-5, the V gene TRBV2; D is possibly TRBD2 (5 bases). The CDR3 consists of 13 residues. Trimming cost V 3 bases and J 2 bases, with 7 bases left between them. CDR1 and CDR2 from the germline V gene are SNHLY and FYNNEI. The CDR3 DNA is TGTGCCAGCAGTGAGAGGGTTCAAGAGACCCAGTACTTC. Its protein is CASSERVQETQYF. The complete variable domain, with remaining parts taken from reference TRBV2 and TRBJ2-5, reads EPEVTQTPSHQVTQMGQEVILRCVPISNHLYFYWYRQILGQKVEFLVSFYNNEISEKSEIFDDQFSVERPDGSNFTLKIRSTKLEDSAMYFCASSERVQETQYFGPGTRLLVL.

This chain joins TRBV28 and TRBJ2-7, with 9 bases identical to TRBD1. CDR3 size: 15 residues. Per germline, CDR1 MDHEN and CDR2 SYDVKM. With 4 bases clipped from V and 5 bases from J, the junction kept 9 bases outside the gene matches. The CDR3: CASSSPGQGNHEQYF. CDR3 DNA sequence: TGTGCCAGCAGTTCCCCGGGACAGGGTAACCACGAGCAGTACTTC.

The genes are TRBV20-1 and TRBJ1-1; 7 bases map to TRBD1. This CDR3 spans 14 amino acids. Trimming cost V 0 bases and J 7 bases; bases outside gene matches: 8. Germline CDR1 is DFQATT and CDR2 is SNEGSKA (reference sequence). The CDR3 loop reads CSARDRPGGYEAFF. The CDR3 DNA is TGCAGTGCTAGAGATCGGCCAGGGGGGTATGAAGCTTTCTTT.

This chain joins TRBV6-2 or TRBV6-3 and TRBJ2-2; no reliable D call. The V gene lost 6 bases and the J gene lost 6 bases, with 5 bases spanning the gap. The germline V gene encodes CDR1 MNHEY and CDR2 SVGEGT. This CDR3 has 11 amino acids. The CDR3 protein is CASSRPGELFF. The CDR3 nucleotides read TGTGCCAGCAGCCGGCCCGGGGAGCTGTTTTTT.